This T cell receptor (beta chain) originates from a study of T cell changes during pregnancy in multiple sclerosis. The repertoire was sequenced with immunoSEQ multiplex PCR; TCRdb's copy has only in-frame clones and lacks some. The table shows 66,000 or so clones, with just under 90% occurring only once. V gave up 3 bases and J gave up 5 bases; unmatched junction bases: 6. CDR3 size: 15 residues. From germline, CDR1 is MNHEY and CDR2 SMNVEV (reference sequence). This chain links TRBV27 with TRBJ2-1; 8 nucleotides match TRBD2. This material consisted of peripheral blood, taken in the first trimester of pregnancy. The TCR comes from a female donor in good health, enrolled as a control in a pregnancy study. As DNA, the CDR3 is TGTGCCAGCAGTTTCGTCGGGGGGGGCAACAATGAGCAGTTCTTC. As protein: CASSFVGGGNNEQFF.